This is a list of T cell receptor beta chains from one sample in a study of T cells in tumors after PD-1 blockade. Assay used: immunoSEQ multiplex PCR; TCRdb lists only in-frame clones, some missing. The sample holds about 33,000 clones, around 80% seen once. Material: PBMCs, obtained before anti-PD-1 treatment. The receptors derive from a human donor with basal cell carcinoma. CDR3s leave out the opening cysteine and the closing phenylalanine or tryptophan.

V gene,J gene,CDR3 protein
TRBV10-3,TRBJ1-3,AIKASGGTGNTIY
TRBV12-5,TRBJ1-3,ASGFTDGFAGNTIY
TRBV19,TRBJ2-3,ASSIKGTGGADTQY
TRBV15,TRBJ1-6,ATSRADRGYSPLH
TRBV15,TRBJ2-1,ATSSPGLAVGNEQF
TRBV30,TRBJ1-6,AWTPPGQGWTPLH
TRBV29-1,TRBJ2-1,SVVTSSGRNEQF
TRBV28,TRBJ1-2,ASSLGFYGYT
TRBV4-2,TRBJ2-1,ASSLGGSSYNEQF
TRBV6-2/TRBV6-3,TRBJ2-7,ASSYPEPGDAAYEQY
TRBV19,TRBJ2-1,ASSILGTSGPNEQF